Listed below are T cell receptor beta chains from one sample, sequenced in a study of glioma-infiltrating T cells. TCRdb itself ran the multiplex PCR reads through MiXCR, one entry per CDR3 protein. The sample has about 140,000 distinct CDR3 sequences, approximately 39% seen once. Sequencing used glioma tissue, nonneoplastic brain tissue, or PBMCs (not recorded which). The origin of the receptors is a human donor with low-grade glioma or glioblastoma, undergoing nonglioma brain surgery, or in good health (not recorded which). Each CDR3 is given with its conserved first and last residue. Fields, in order: V gene, J gene, D gene, clone size, CDR3 DNA, CDR3 protein. The D gene is left open where the match is weak. Only part of the rows carry a size: once, few, many, or a class if the clone is expanded.

>TRBV11-2|TRBJ2-3|TRBD2|once
TGTGCCAGCAGCTCGCCAGCGGGGGAGGAGTATTTT
CASSSPAGEEYF
>TRBV6-1|TRBJ2-7|.|.
TGTGCCAGCACCCCGGGGGAAGGGGAGCACGAGCAGTACTTC
CASTPGEGEHEQYF
>TRBV24-1|TRBJ1-2|.|.
TGTGCCACCAGTGATCCGAGACGGAACTATGGCTACACCTTC
CATSDPRRNYGYTF
>TRBV28|TRBJ2-3|.|few
TGTGCCAGCAGCATACAGGGTAATACGCAGTATTTT
CASSIQGNTQYF
>TRBV4-3|TRBJ1-1|.|.
TGCGCCAGCAGCCAAGATTGGGGTCAGAACACTGAAGCTTTCTTT
CASSQDWGQNTEAFF
>TRBV6-1|TRBJ2-3|.|.
TGTGCCAGCAGTGGGGGATCTGGCACAGATACGCAGTATTTT
CASSGGSGTDTQYF
>TRBV6-5|TRBJ2-7|.|once
TGTGCCAGCAGTTTTGAGGCCGAGCAGTACTTC
CASSFEAEQYF
>TRBV20-1|TRBJ2-1|.|.
TGCAGTGCTAGAGATAACAGGCCCGGGACTGAGCAGTTCTTC
CSARDNRPGTEQFF
>TRBV6-2/TRBV6-3|TRBJ1-6|.|many
TGTGCCAGCAGTTACGCGACTTCACCCCTCCACTTT
CASSYATSPLHF
>TRBV6-1|TRBJ2-5|.|.
TGTGCCAGCAGTAACGGACAAATTCAAGAGACCCAGTACTTC
CASSNGQIQETQYF
>TRBV11-2|TRBJ1-1|.|.
TGTGCCAGCAGCCAGACGGGGGCTGGGGAAGCTTTCTTT
CASSQTGAGEAFF
>TRBV25-1|TRBJ1-5|.|.
TGTGCCAGCAGTGGGCAGTATAGCAATCAGCCCCAGCATTTT
CASSGQYSNQPQHF
>TRBV6-1|TRBJ2-3|.|.
TGTGCCAGCAGTGAAACGACCATAAGGGATACGCAGTATTTT
CASSETTIRDTQYF
>TRBV20-1|TRBJ1-1|.|few
TGCAGTGCCCTCGGAGATATCAACACTGAAGCTTTCTTT
CSALGDINTEAFF
>TRBV6-2/TRBV6-3|TRBJ1-2|TRBD1|.
TGTGCCAGCAGTTACCGAACAGGGGCCTGGGGCTACACCTTC
CASSYRTGAWGYTF
>TRBV7-2|TRBJ2-5|.|.
TGTGCCAGCAGAACAGGGCCAGAGACCCAGTACTTC
CASRTGPETQYF
>TRBV7-2|TRBJ1-2|.|once
TGTGCCAGCAGCAGGACAGACAGCAACTATGGCTACACCTTC
CASSRTDSNYGYTF
>TRBV2|TRBJ1-6|.|.
TGTGCCAGCAGTCTTACAGAGTATAATTCACCCCTCCACTTT
CASSLTEYNSPLHF
>TRBV7-2|TRBJ2-7|.|few
TGTGCCAGCAGCTTAGTTTACTCCTACGAGCAGTACTTC
CASSLVYSYEQYF
>TRBV18|TRBJ1-1|.|.
TGTGCCAGCTCACCAATAGTTGGGACTGAAGCTTTCTTT
CASSPIVGTEAFF
>TRBV6-2/TRBV6-3|TRBJ1-3|.|.
TGTGCCAGCAGTTACGGCGGACATCTTGGAAACACCATATATTTT
CASSYGGHLGNTIYF
>TRBV4-3|TRBJ2-2|TRBD1|.
TGCGCCAGCAGCCAGACAGGGACGAACACCGGGGAGCTGTTTTTT
CASSQTGTNTGELFF
>TRBV20-1|TRBJ1-2|TRBD1|few
TGCAGTGCCCCACAGGGGACAGACAACTATGGCTACACCTTC
CSAPQGTDNYGYTF
>TRBV6-2/TRBV6-3|TRBJ2-3|.|.
TGTGCCGGGGCAGGGGTTAGGAATACGCAGTATTTT
CAGAGVRNTQYF
>TRBV6-2/TRBV6-3|TRBJ2-3|.|few
TGTGCCAGCATTGGGACGACCACAGATACGCAGTATTTT
CASIGTTTDTQYF
>TRBV18|TRBJ2-5|TRBD1|.
TGTGCCAGCTCGCACAGGGGGTTAGAAGAGACCCAGTACTTC
CASSHRGLEETQYF
>TRBV10-3|TRBJ1-1|.|.
TGTGCGACCACCCGGGGAGGGGGGGGCGAAGAAGCTTTCTTT
CATTRGGGGEEAFF
>TRBV18|TRBJ2-1|.|few
TGTGCCAGCTCACTGGCACAGGGTTATGAGCAGTTCTTC
CASSLAQGYEQFF
>TRBV6-2/TRBV6-3|TRBJ2-5|.|.
TGTGCCAGCAGTTATACGGGAGAGGGAGAGACCCAGTACTTC
CASSYTGEGETQYF
>TRBV20-1|TRBJ2-4|TRBD2|.
TGCAGTGCTGGCTATAGCGGGTACATTCAGTACTTC
CSAGYSGYIQYF
>TRBV7-2|TRBJ2-1|TRBD1|.
TGTGCCCGCCTCCTCTTTCCGGGACAGGAGAATTATGAGCAGTTCTTC
CARLLFPGQENYEQFF
>TRBV19|TRBJ2-1|.|few
TGTGCCAGTAGTCCCCGGACGGTCAATGAGCAGTTCTTC
CASSPRTVNEQFF
>TRBV6-1|TRBJ2-7|.|.
TGTGCCAGCAGCCGACAGACACCTTTCGAGCAGTACTTC
CASSRQTPFEQYF
>TRBV28|TRBJ2-7|.|.
TGTGCCAGCAGTTTAAACCAACAGGGTACAGTGGCCTACGAGCAGTACTTC
CASSLNQQGTVAYEQYF
>TRBV4-1|TRBJ1-6|.|.
TGCGCCAGCAGCCAAGGCCCCATACAGAATTCACCCCTCCACTTT
CASSQGPIQNSPLHF
>TRBV6-2/TRBV6-3|TRBJ2-5|.|.
TGTGCCAGCAGTTTGGGCAGGGCTGGGGAGACCCAGTACTTC
CASSLGRAGETQYF
>TRBV6-1|TRBJ2-1|.|few
TGTGCCAGCAGTGAGGTCCCCGAGGCTGAGCAGTTCTTC
CASSEVPEAEQFF
>TRBV10-3|TRBJ2-3|.|few
TGTGCCTCGAGAGGTAGTTCCACAGATACGCAGTATTTT
CASRGSSTDTQYF
>TRBV6-6|TRBJ2-7|TRBD2|few
TGTGCCAGCAGTTACTCGATATTCGGGGGGAACTACGAGCAGTACTTC
CASSYSIFGGNYEQYF
>TRBV6-1|TRBJ2-5|TRBD2|.
TGTGCCAGCAGTGAGGACTCTCAGGCCGGGGGGGGCGGGGAGACCCAGTACTTC
CASSEDSQAGGGGETQYF
>TRBV19|TRBJ2-1|.|few
TGTGCCAGTAGTGCAAGACGACTAGGGGATGAGCAGTTCTTC
CASSARRLGDEQFF